The clone carrying this TCR beta chain was picked up one time. Its antigen remains unidentified. The identical CDR3 is also encoded by other nucleotide sequences in the sample. The data stem from a study of OX40 agonist ivuxolimab in advanced cancers. Background on the study: Prior therapy, whether anti-PD-1, anti-PD-L1 or anti-CTLA-4, was allowed, and 30% to 40% had some.

Overall study results and limits: Relative to CD4+ cells, CD8+ T cells on average had more expanded clones.

TCRdb's table, derived via immunoSEQ multiplex PCR, lists solely in-frame clones and lacks some. Of around 53,000 clones listed, approximately 75% are singletons. The V and J ends lost 3 bases and 5 bases, in that order; junction bases with no gene match: 6. Per germline, CDR1 SGDLS and CDR2 YYNGEE. This CDR3 comprises 15 residues. Drawing of blood for sampling happened at baseline, at cycle 4 day 1, and at cycle 7 day 1. This sequence originates from an adult with an advanced solid tumor such as melanoma, head and neck, liver or kidney cancer. The V gene is TRBV9, the J gene TRBJ2-2, with 8 bases that match TRBD1. Sequences were derived from CD4+ or CD8+ T cells sorted from blood, sampled in a trial of the OX40 agonist ivuxolimab. CDR3 in amino acids: CASSGGQGRTGELFF. CDR3 DNA sequence: TGTGCCAGCAGCGGAGGACAGGGACGGACCGGGGAGCTGTTTTTT.